This TCR beta chain appears in the sequencing data of a study of response to subunit inactivated influenza vaccine. The V end lost 3 bases, the J end lost 5 bases, and 10 bases lay between the germline ends. The CDR3 is made up of 13 amino acids. Overall study results and limits: T cells newly recruited by each seasonal influenza vaccination are few, the authors suggested.

TCRdb independently ran MiXCR on the RT-PCR reads; one entry per CDR3 protein. This table has about 540,000 distinct CDR3 sequences, around 21% appearing once. As concerns this clonotype: Its antigen is as yet unknown.

These data also featured in a second study, about T cells expressing NK-cell markers. This second study says: 5'RACE template switching with UMIs generated TCR beta cDNA. Seven HCMV-seropositive donors and one seronegative donor made up the eight sequenced donors. An anti-gamma-delta TCR antibody restricted sorting to alpha-beta TCR T cells in several experiments.

The source is a man aged 45 to 65 who received an inactivated influenza vaccine. This sequence joins TRBV12-3 or TRBV12-4 and TRBJ2-5; D is possibly TRBD1 (5 bases). Material: CD4+ T cells sorted from PBMCs, obtained 11 to 12 days after vaccination. The CDR3 region has the DNA TGTGCCAGCAGTTTTCAGGGTTGGGAGACCCAGTACTTC. Encoded protein: CASSFQGWETQYF.